The next 22 T cell receptor beta chains were all read from a single sample in a study of blood T cell repertoires in COVID-19. Sequencing used immunoSEQ multiplex PCR; TCRdb keeps in-frame clones, though not all of them. The sample contains about 190,000 clones, about nine tenths of which appear only once. Sequences were obtained from peripheral blood. The receptor source for this set is a man aged 35 to 55 with acute or convalescent COVID-19.

This chain links TRBV28 with TRBJ2-4; D is possibly TRBD2 (5 bases). CDR1 and CDR2 (germline): MDHEN, SYDVKM. Trimming took off 5 bases at V and 6 bases at J, with 17 bases between the two ends. The CDR3 covers 15 residues. CDR3 in amino acids: CASSLYSGWVNIQYF. Here the CDR3 DNA reads TGTGCCAGCAGTCTCTACAGCGGTTGGGTAAACATTCAGTACTTC.

J is TRBJ2-7 and V is TRBV2; D might be TRBD1 (5 bases). Trimming shortened V by 3 bases and J by 2 bases, and 11 bases separated the two germline ends. Germline CDR1 SNHLY, CDR2 FYNNEI. The CDR3 is 14 amino acids. This CDR3 is CASSDWGRTYEQYF. The CDR3 bases are TGTGCCAGCAGTGATTGGGGCAGAACCTACGAGCAGTACTTC.

J is TRBJ2-7 and V is TRBV6-1; TRBD1 is a possible D gene (6 bases). The CDR3 totals 16 residues. Germline CDR1 MNHNS, CDR2 SASEGT. Trimming left V 4 bases short and J 0 bases short, with 16 bases between. The CDR3 is CASSVRDRTASYEQYF. The CDR3 region has the DNA TGTGCCAGCAGTGTCCGAGATCGGACAGCCTCCTACGAGCAGTACTTC.

The CDR3 sequence: CASREANYGYTF. The CDR3 DNA reads as TGTGCCAGCAGGGAGGCTAACTATGGCTACACCTTC. This sequence joins TRBV27 and TRBJ1-2, with no clear D. From germline, CDR1 is MNHEY and CDR2 SMNVEV (reference sequence). Deletions cut 6 bases from V and 0 bases from J, with 5 bases between. This CDR3 region has 12 residues.

The chain couples TRBV7-2 to TRBJ2-2, with 12 bases that match TRBD2. This CDR3 is 16 amino acids long. Germline CDR1 is SGHTA and CDR2 is FQGNSA. J was trimmed by 6 bases and V by 5 bases; bases with no gene match: 7. In DNA, the CDR3 is TGTGCCAGCAGCCCCCGCCTAGCGGGGGGGGCCGGGGAGCTGTTTTTT. Residues: CASSPRLAGGAGELFF.

This sequence joins TRBV19 and TRBJ1-5, with 9 positions matching TRBD1. V trimming: 3 bases; J trimming: 2 bases; junction bases outside the gene matches: 8. This CDR3 has 17 amino acids. The germline CDR1 and CDR2 sequences are LNHDA and SQIVND (reference sequence). The CDR3 region is CASSMGTGQGGNQPQHF. CDR3 DNA: TGTGCCAGTAGTATGGGTACGGGACAGGGCGGCAATCAGCCCCAGCATTTT. Full variable domain (remainder filled in from reference TRBV19 and TRBJ1-5): DGGITQSPKYLFRKEGQNVTLSCEQNLNHDAMYWYRQDPGQGLRLIYYSQIVNDFQKGDIAEGYSVSREKKESFPLTVTSAQKNPTAFYLCASSMGTGQGGNQPQHFGDGTRLSIL.

The chain joins TRBV5-1 to TRBJ1-1, with TRBD1 as a possible D gene (6 bases). Germline V gene sequence: CDR1 SGHRS, CDR2 YFSETQ. The CDR3 length is 16 residues. V lost 0 bases and J lost 0, with 12 bases in between. Here the CDR3 reads CASSLGQALMNTEAFF. The CDR3, as DNA: TGCGCCAGCAGCTTGGGACAGGCACTTATGAACACTGAAGCTTTCTTT.

This sequence joins TRBV2 and TRBJ1-1; 10 bases agree with TRBD1. The length of the CDR3 is 16 residues. V lost 6 bases, J lost 4 bases, and 11 bases stayed unmatched. Germline V gene lookup returns CDR1 SNHLY and CDR2 FYNNEI. The CDR3 sequence: CASRKPGQGTGTEAFF. CDR3 nucleotide sequence: TGTGCCAGCAGGAAACCGGGACAGGGGACGGGCACTGAAGCTTTCTTT.

This clone came up a few times. Here the CDR3 reads CASSLGSGGSNSPLHF. For the CDR3, the DNA is TGTGCCAGCAGCTTAGGATCAGGGGGCAGTAATTCACCCCTCCACTTT. J is TRBJ1-6 and V is TRBV7-2, with 8 bases aligning to TRBD1. V shed 1 base, J shed 6 bases, and the junction held 5 bases outside the gene matches. Germline-derived CDR1 and CDR2 are SGHTA and FQGNSA. This CDR3 contains 16 residues.

This clone occurred once. The J gene is TRBJ1-6, the V gene TRBV7-3; TRBD1 is a possible D gene (5 bases). The germline V gene has CDR1 SGHTA and CDR2 FQGTGA. The CDR3 has 13 residues. V was trimmed by 5 bases and J by 10 bases, leaving 12 bases between them. CDR3 in DNA: TGTGCCAGCAGCGAACAGGTTGGATCACCCCTCCACTTT. Its protein product is CASSEQVGSPLHF.

The chain links TRBV3-1 (or the pseudogene TRBV3-2) to TRBJ2-1; 7 bases are a match to TRBD1. CDR1 is LGHDT and CDR2 is YNNKEL in the germline V gene (reference sequence). The CDR3 length is 16 residues. Unmatched junction bases numbered 6, after V lost 4 bases and J lost 0 bases. CDR3 in amino acids: CASSRERQGSYNEQFF. The CDR3 region has the DNA TGTGCCAGCAGCCGCGAGAGACAGGGCTCCTACAATGAGCAGTTCTTC.

The V gene is TRBV12-3 or TRBV12-4, the J gene TRBJ1-1, with no clear D. V was pared by 5 bases and J by 1 base, with 2 bases between. The CDR3 extends over 11 amino acids. The CDR3 nucleotides read TGTGCCAGCAGTCGGAACACTGAAGCTTTCTTT. Amino acids: CASSRNTEAFF.

This sequence joins TRBV11-2 and TRBJ2-7, with 8 bases aligning to TRBD1. The CDR3 totals 15 residues. Germline V CDR1 and CDR2: SGHAT, FQNNGV. Unmatched junction bases numbered 12, after V lost 5 bases and J lost 6 bases. The CDR3 loop reads CASSLGTGPSFEQYF. In nucleotides, the CDR3 is TGTGCCAGCAGCCTCGGGACAGGACCTTCGTTCGAGCAGTACTTC.

The J gene is TRBJ1-2, the V gene TRBV6-5; no reliable D call. The CDR3 has 13 residues. Per germline, CDR1 MNHEY and CDR2 SVGAGI. Trimming removed 0 bases at V and 8 bases at J, with 10 bases between. The CDR3, as DNA: TGTGCCAGCAGTTACTCGCCTCCGGAGGGCTACACCTTC. It translates to CASSYSPPEGYTF.

As DNA, the CDR3 is TGTGCCAGCAGCTTAGACAGTGTCTACTCCTACGAGCAGTACTTC. Translated: CASSLDSVYSYEQYF. The V and J genes are TRBV7-2 and TRBJ2-7; D gene unclear. Germline CDR1 is SGHTA and CDR2 is FQGNSA. CDR3 length: 15 amino acids. Trimming cost V 1 base and J 0 bases, with 10 bases left between them.

This rearrangement joins TRBV24-1 to TRBJ2-5; the match to TRBD2 covers 12 bases. This CDR3 is 16 amino acids long. From germline, CDR1 is KGHDR and CDR2 SFDVKD. The V segment lost 4 bases and the J segment 2 bases; nucleotides outside the gene matches: 4. The CDR3 sequence is CATSEVLAGGQETQYF. CDR3 DNA sequence: TGTGCCACCAGTGAAGTTCTAGCGGGGGGGCAAGAGACCCAGTACTTC.

This clone was counted a single time. V gene TRBV6-4 combines with J gene TRBJ2-3; possible D gene TRBD1, 6 bases. The CDR3 spans 14 residues. Per the germline V gene, CDR1 is MRHNA and CDR2 is SNTAGT. V shed 0 bases and J shed 5 bases, with 9 bases lying between them. In nucleotides, the CDR3 is TGTGCCAGCAGTGACTCAAAAGGGGGAGATACGCAGTATTTT. Translation: CASSDSKGGDTQYF.

This clone was seen a few times. Other nucleotide sequences from this sample produce the same CDR3. This chain uses TRBV18 with TRBJ1-2; TRBD1 matches at 7 bases. Looked up from germline, CDR1 is KGHSH and CDR2 is LQKENI. J gave up 0 bases and V 3 bases, and 4 bases lay outside the gene matches. This CDR3 has 15 amino acids. CDR3 sequence: CASSPGTAANYGYTF. The CDR3 DNA sequence: TGTGCCAGCTCACCGGGGACAGCTGCTAACTATGGCTACACCTTC.

V is TRBV9 and J is TRBJ2-2; 9 bases fit TRBD2. This CDR3 contains 16 residues. The trim removed 0 bases at V and 5 bases at J, leaving 5 bases unmatched. CDR1 and CDR2 from the germline V gene are SGDLS and YYNGEE. The DNA for the CDR3 is TGTGCCAGCAGCGTAGGGTTAGCGGGGGTTACCGGGGAGCTGTTTTTT. This encodes CASSVGLAGVTGELFF.

This chain uses TRBV7-8 with TRBJ1-3; 9 nucleotides align to TRBD1. The CDR3 sequence is 16 residues long. Germline CDR1 is SGHVS and CDR2 is FQNEAQ. Losses at the gene ends were 6 bases for V and 2 bases for J; bases not matched to a gene: 8. In DNA, the CDR3 is TGTGCCAGCAGTTTTCCGGGACAGGGTGCTGGAAACACCATATATTTT. Protein: CASSFPGQGAGNTIYF. Combining the CDR3 with reference TRBV7-8 and TRBJ1-3 gives the whole variable domain GAGVSQSPRYKVAKRGQDVALRCDPISGHVSLFWYQQALGQGPEFLTYFQNEAQLDKSGLPSDRFFAERPEGSVSTLKIQRTQQEDSAVYLCASSFPGQGAGNTIYFGEGSWLTVV.

V is TRBV27 and J is TRBJ1-6, with D perhaps matching TRBD1 (5 bases). V was clipped by 2 bases and J by 7 bases, with 6 bases between them. CDR3 size: 13 residues. CDR1 and CDR2 (germline): MNHEY, SMNVEV (reference sequence). In DNA, the CDR3 is TGTGCCAGCAGTTTACAGGGAAATTCACCCCTCCACTTT. This sequence encodes CASSLQGNSPLHF.

V and J are TRBV7-9 and TRBJ2-3; 8 bases map to TRBD2. V lost 6 bases and J lost 0; bases outside the gene matches: 8. This CDR3 is 16 amino acids long. CDR1 and CDR2 from the germline V gene are SEHNR and FQNEAQ (reference sequence). The CDR3 loop is CASRFSSGGSTDTQYF. CDR3 nucleotide sequence: TGTGCCAGCAGGTTCTCGAGCGGGGGAAGCACAGATACGCAGTATTTT. The full variable domain, its missing parts supplied by reference TRBV7-9 and TRBJ2-3, is DTGVSQNPRHKITKRGQNVTFRCDPISEHNRLYWYRQTLGQGPEFLTYFQNEAQLEKSRLLSDRFSAERPKGSFSTLEIQRTEQGDSAMYLCASRFSSGGSTDTQYFGPGTRLTVL.